One and the same sample provided the 28 T cell receptor beta chains below, sequenced in a study of OX40 agonist ivuxolimab in advanced cancers. Sequenced by immunoSEQ multiplex PCR; TCRdb stores in-frame clones only, minus some. The sample has under 70,000 clones; about nine tenths are singletons. Material: CD4+ or CD8+ T cells sorted from blood, obtained in a trial of the OX40 agonist ivuxolimab. These receptors all come from an adult with an advanced solid tumor such as melanoma, head and neck, liver or kidney cancer.

This clone has more than one count but fewer than ten. The V call is TRBV7-2, the J call TRBJ1-2; D uncertain. The CDR3 is 18 amino acids. CDR1 is SGHTA and CDR2 is FQGNSA in the germline V gene. Trimming removed 0 bases at V and 7 bases at J, with 24 bases between. The CDR3 protein is CASSLALSPPPKRLGYTF. Here the CDR3 DNA reads TGTGCCAGCAGCTTAGCGCTCAGCCCACCTCCGAAAAGACTTGGCTACACCTTC.

This clone was detected only once. This chain links TRBV29-1 with TRBJ1-1; 8 bases align to TRBD1. Per the germline V gene, CDR1 is SQVTM and CDR2 is ANQGSEA. The CDR3 extends over 12 amino acids. V lost 7 bases to trimming and J lost 4 bases; unmatched junction nucleotides: 5. This CDR3 reads CSASQGGTEAFF. The CDR3 nucleotides are TGCAGCGCCTCACAGGGGGGCACTGAAGCTTTCTTT.

V usage is TRBV2 and J usage is TRBJ1-2; D call uncertain. In germline, CDR1 is SNHLY, CDR2 FYNNEI. This CDR3 is 12 amino acids long. The V gene lost 3 bases and the J gene lost 4 bases, with 6 bases spanning the gap. This CDR3 reads CASSEASYGYTF. The CDR3 coding sequence is TGTGCCAGCAGTGAGGCCTCCTATGGCTACACCTTC.

The chain uses TRBV5-4 and TRBJ1-6, with D maybe TRBD1 (5 bases). Per the germline V gene, CDR1 is SGHNT and CDR2 is YYREEE (reference sequence). The CDR3 length is 14 residues. V lost 0 bases to trimming and J lost 8 bases, with 9 bases between them. CDR3 region: CASSLERGDSPLHF. The CDR3 DNA is TGTGCCAGCAGCTTGGAACGGGGCGATTCACCCCTCCACTTT.

This clone was picked up a small number of times. The V and J genes are TRBV7-3 and TRBJ1-6; 7 positions agree with TRBD1. The V segment lost 5 bases and the J segment 8 bases; nucleotides outside the gene matches: 9. The CDR3 consists of 15 residues. CDR1 SGHTA and CDR2 FQGTGA come from the germline V gene. CDR3 DNA: TGTGCCAGCAGCATGACAGGGAGTTGGGATTCACCCCTCCACTTT. Translating it yields CASSMTGSWDSPLHF.

This chain connects TRBV2 to TRBJ2-5; 7 bases line up with TRBD1. Germline V CDR1 and CDR2: SNHLY, FYNNEI. This CDR3 is 15 amino acids long. V was pared by 6 bases and J by 5 bases, with 12 bases of the junction left unmatched. CDR3 region: CASRNQDRAGETQYF. CDR3 DNA: TGTGCCAGCAGGAACCAAGACAGGGCGGGTGAGACCCAGTACTTC. Using reference TRBV2 and TRBJ2-5 for the parts outside the CDR3, the full variable domain is EPEVTQTPSHQVTQMGQEVILRCVPISNHLYFYWYRQILGQKVEFLVSFYNNEISEKSEIFDDQFSVERPDGSNFTLKIRSTKLEDSAMYFCASRNQDRAGETQYFGPGTRLLVL.

The rearrangement joins TRBV7-3 to TRBJ2-3; TRBD1 matches at 8 bases. This CDR3 is 14 amino acids long. Unmatched junction bases numbered 10, after V lost 5 bases and J lost 9 bases. Germline lookup yields CDR1 SGHTA and CDR2 FQGTGA. The CDR3 DNA sequence: TGTGCCAGCAGCGCAGAAGGACAGGGCAACACGCAGTATTTT. Translation: CASSAEGQGNTQYF.

J is TRBJ2-2 and V is TRBV7-2; 8 nucleotides match TRBD1. CDR1 and CDR2 (germline): SGHTA, FQGNSA. V lost 5 bases, J lost 4 bases, and 9 bases stayed unmatched. The CDR3 spans 16 residues. The CDR3 spells CASSPQQGGITGELFF. The CDR3 coding sequence is TGTGCCAGCAGCCCCCAACAGGGGGGAATCACCGGGGAGCTGTTTTTT.

CDR3 nucleotides: TGTGCCAGCGGGCAGGGAAAGGGCATTCAGTACTTC. It specifies CASGQGKGIQYF. This chain uses TRBV7-2 with TRBJ2-4; weak D call: TRBD1 (5 bases). Germline CDR1 SGHTA, CDR2 FQGNSA. The CDR3 loop spans 12 amino acids. Trimming shortened V by 8 bases and J by 9 bases, and 14 bases separated the two germline ends. The whole variable domain, remainder taken from reference TRBV7-2 and TRBJ2-4, is GAGVSQSPSNKVTEKGKDVELRCDPISGHTALYWYRQSLGQGLEFLIYFQGNSAPDKSGLPSDRFSAERTGGSVSTLTIQRTQQEDSAVYLCASGQGKGIQYFGAGTRLSVL.

The chain combines TRBV4-2 with TRBJ1-1, with D maybe TRBD1 (5 bases). The V gene's germline CDR1 is LGHNA and CDR2 YNFKEQ. V lost 0 bases to trimming and J lost 3 bases, with 17 bases between them. This CDR3 comprises 17 residues. The CDR3 here is CASSQDTQGGWDTEAFF. The DNA for the CDR3 is TGTGCCAGCAGCCAAGATACCCAGGGAGGGTGGGACACTGAAGCTTTCTTT.

The chain has TRBV7-3 and TRBJ2-3; tentatively, D is TRBD1 (6 bases). The CDR3 sequence is 11 residues long. The V end was cut by 6 bases, the J end by 6 bases, with 7 bases between. Germline lookup yields CDR1 SGHTA and CDR2 FQGTGA. As DNA, the CDR3 is TGTGCCAGCAGAGGGGGTGATACGCAGTATTTT. Translating gives CASRGGDTQYF.

The chain joins TRBV5-8 to TRBJ2-5; 13 positions agree with TRBD2. The J segment lost 4 bases and the V segment lost 4 bases, leaving 13 bases of the junction unmatched. The CDR3 covers 18 residues. Germline V CDR1 and CDR2: SGHTS, YDEGEE. The CDR3 reads CASSPLLAGGLKRETQYF. The CDR3 DNA reads TGTGCCAGCAGCCCCCTACTAGCGGGGGGGCTAAAAAGAGAGACCCAGTACTTC.

V gene TRBV5-4 combines with J gene TRBJ1-6; D is ambiguous. V was shortened by 0 bases and J by 6 bases, with 13 bases between the two germline ends. Germline assignment: CDR1 SGHNT and CDR2 YYREEE (reference sequence). The CDR3 consists of 16 residues. CDR3 region: CASSLEFGDGNSPLHF. CDR3 bases: TGTGCCAGCAGCTTGGAATTCGGGGATGGTAATTCACCCCTCCACTTT.

The rearrangement uses TRBV10-3 and TRBJ2-7, with 8 nucleotides matching TRBD2. The CDR3 runs 16 residues. Germline CDR1 is ENHRY and CDR2 is SYGVKD. Trimming at V came to 0 bases and at J to 0 bases, leaving 4 bases not matched to a gene. CDR3 region: CAISESGSGGSYEQYF. The CDR3 DNA is TGTGCCATCAGTGAGTCGGGGAGCGGGGGCTCCTACGAGCAGTACTTC.

This clone has more than one count but fewer than ten. The genes are TRBV10-3 and TRBJ2-7; D remains ambiguous. This CDR3 is built from 15 residues. The V end was cut by 2 bases, the J end by 2 bases, with 13 bases between. Germline values: CDR1 ENHRY, CDR2 SYGVKD. CDR3 coding DNA: TGTGCCATCAGTGAGGCAAGGGCCCGTACCTACGAGCAGTACTTC. Translating gives CAISEARARTYEQYF.

This chain joins TRBV9 and TRBJ1-2, with a possible D match to TRBD1 (6 bases). The length of the CDR3 is 14 residues. Trimming removed 3 bases at V and 8 bases at J, with 17 bases between. In germline, CDR1 is SGDLS, CDR2 YYNGEE. The CDR3 DNA sequence: TGTGCCAGCAGCGCACTACAGGGCGGGGAGGGCTACACCTTC. This sequence encodes CASSALQGGEGYTF.

This clone was recorded once. The chain uses TRBV21-1 and TRBJ1-1. TRBV21-1 is a pseudogene locus. The CDR3 sequence is 14 residues long. CDR3 sequence (DNA): TGTGCCAGCAGGGAAAAGGACCCCTCCACTGAAGCTTTCTTT. Its translation is CASREKDPSTEAFF.

The rearrangement uses TRBV5-5 and TRBJ1-2; D gene ambiguous. Trimming stripped 2 bases from V and 1 base from J, with 12 bases between. Germline CDR1 is SGHKS and CDR2 is YYEKEE (reference sequence). The CDR3 totals 15 residues. The CDR3: CASSFSQTFNYGYTF. The CDR3, as DNA: TGTGCCAGCAGCTTTTCGCAAACTTTTAACTATGGCTACACCTTC.

The rearrangement uses TRBV2 and TRBJ2-7, with a possible D match to TRBD2 (6 bases). The V and J ends lost 5 bases and 1 base respectively, with 12 bases between them. Looked up from germline, CDR1 is SNHLY and CDR2 is FYNNEI. CDR3 length: 14 amino acids. In DNA form, the CDR3 reads TGTGCCAGCAGTACTACGAGCGGGTCCTACGAGCAGTACTTC. Translating it yields CASSTTSGSYEQYF.

The chain links TRBV25-1 to TRBJ1-1; D is ambiguous. This CDR3 contains 15 residues. Between the trimmed V and J ends, which lost 2 bases and 1 base, there was a span of 11 bases. The V gene's germline CDR1 is MGHDK and CDR2 SYGVNS. Written as DNA, the CDR3 is TGTGCCAGCAGTGAACTAGGCCTCCAGAACACTGAAGCTTTCTTT. Protein product: CASSELGLQNTEAFF.

This rearrangement joins TRBV5-1 to TRBJ2-5; 9 bases fit TRBD2. The CDR3 spans 15 residues. Unmatched junction bases numbered 6, after V lost 4 bases and J lost 2 bases. Germline CDR1 reads SGHRS; CDR2 reads YFSETQ. CDR3 amino acids: CASSVSTSGQETQYF. The CDR3 DNA sequence: TGCGCCAGCAGCGTCTCGACTAGCGGACAAGAGACCCAGTACTTC.

This sequence joins TRBV5-1 and TRBJ1-2; TRBD1 matches at 7 bases. This CDR3 is 13 amino acids long. After removal of 4 bases from V and 6 bases from J, the junction contained 6 bases not matched to a gene. Germline V gene lookup returns CDR1 SGHRS and CDR2 YFSETQ. The CDR3 reads CASSQDRMDGYTF. The CDR3 DNA is TGCGCCAGCAGCCAGGACAGGATGGATGGCTACACCTTC.

The V call is TRBV7-9, the J call TRBJ1-4; no clear D. The CDR3 extends over 16 amino acids. V lost 5 bases, J lost 0 bases, and 13 bases lay in between. Germline loops: CDR1 SEHNR, CDR2 FQNEAQ (reference sequence). The CDR3 loop reads CASSLTWRATNEKLFF. The CDR3 nucleotides are TGTGCCAGCAGCCTCACCTGGAGAGCAACTAATGAAAAACTGTTTTTT.

This chain links TRBV7-6 with TRBJ1-1, with D perhaps matching TRBD1 (5 bases). V was cut by 2 bases and J by 4 bases, with 11 bases left in between. Germline values: CDR1 SGHVS, CDR2 FNYEAQ. The CDR3 runs 14 residues. Here the CDR3 reads CASSLSSGTTEAFF. The CDR3 DNA reads TGTGCCAGCAGCTTATCGTCAGGGACCACTGAAGCTTTCTTT.

V gene TRBV19 combines with J gene TRBJ1-4; TRBD1 is a possible D gene (5 bases). Germline CDR1 and CDR2: LNHDA and SQIVND (reference sequence). This CDR3 region has 14 residues. The germline V and J ends were trimmed by 3 bases and 8 bases, with 13 bases remaining between them. The CDR3 here is CASSINSGTEKLFF. Here the CDR3 DNA reads TGTGCCAGTAGTATTAATTCCGGGACCGAAAAACTGTTTTTT.

This clone is termed medium-sized (0.01 to 0.1%). The genes are TRBV12-5 and TRBJ2-7; D perhaps matches TRBD2 (6 bases). CDR1 is LGHNT and CDR2 is FRNRAP in the germline V gene. The CDR3 totals 16 residues. Trimming cost V 6 bases and J 6 bases, with 24 bases left between them. For the CDR3, the DNA is TGTGCTAGTGGCCTCCGACCTGGGGGGATTTCATCCGAGCAGTACTTC. Amino acid sequence: CASGLRPGGISSEQYF.

The chain couples TRBV19 to TRBJ1-1; D remains unclear. The CDR3 totals 11 residues. Between the trimmed V and J ends, which lost 6 bases and 7 bases, there was a span of 9 bases. Germline V gene data show CDR1 as LNHDA and CDR2 as SQIVND (reference sequence). The CDR3 loop reads CASRTTNEAFF. DNA of the CDR3: TGTGCCAGTAGAACAACAAATGAAGCTTTCTTT.

In this sample, this clone turned up once. The chain recombines TRBV7-2 with TRBJ2-7; D is uncertain. Germline V gives CDR1 SGHTA, CDR2 FQGNSA. V dropped 1 base and J dropped 2 bases, with 12 bases sitting between them. The CDR3 length is 15 residues. The CDR3 loop reads CASSLELSGAYEQYF. CDR3 DNA sequence: TGTGCCAGCAGCTTAGAGTTGTCAGGCGCCTACGAGCAGTACTTC.